Relative to its sample, the clone carrying this TCR beta chain is medium-sized. Antigen unknown. Sorting of live CD3+CD8+TCRalphabeta+ cells by PD-1 and/or TIGIT gave four subsets. The source of the sample is a study of circulating CD8 cells and anti-PD-1 response in melanoma. Study results and limitations: Published repertoire comparisons used only baseline and M1 samples from a small cohort with few responders. DNEG was most diverse; TIGIT repertoires were least diverse.

TCR libraries were prepared from approximately 15 ng of total RNA with the QIAseq Immune Repertoire TCR panel. Each CDR3 protein is one row after TCRdb ran MiXCR on the reads. The data contain hundreds of distinct CDR3 sequences, around 7.7% of them singletons. The CDR3 sequence is 12 residues long. Germline lookup yields CDR1 DFQATT and CDR2 SNEGSKA (reference sequence). The V and J ends lost 0 bases and 9 bases respectively, with 11 bases between them. The TCR originated in a human donor with melanoma. This sample comprised CD8+ T cells from PBMCs, obtained at baseline or after one month of anti-PD-1 therapy (not recorded which). The chain employs TRBV20-1 and TRBJ1-2, with D possibly matching TRBD1 (5 bases). In nucleotides, the CDR3 is TGCAGTGCTAGAGATCTAGGGGCGAGCTACACCTTC. Its protein product is CSARDLGASYTF.